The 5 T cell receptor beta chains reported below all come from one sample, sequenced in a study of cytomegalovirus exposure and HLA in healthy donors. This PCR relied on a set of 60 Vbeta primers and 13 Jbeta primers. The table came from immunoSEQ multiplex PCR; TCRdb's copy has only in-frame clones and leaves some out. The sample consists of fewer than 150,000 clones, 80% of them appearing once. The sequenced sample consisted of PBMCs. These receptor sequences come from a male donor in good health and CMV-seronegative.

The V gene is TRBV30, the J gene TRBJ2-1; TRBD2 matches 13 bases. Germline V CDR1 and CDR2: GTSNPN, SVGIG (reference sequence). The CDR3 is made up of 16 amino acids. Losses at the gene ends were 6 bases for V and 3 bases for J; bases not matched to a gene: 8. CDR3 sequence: CACLGTSGDIYNEQFF. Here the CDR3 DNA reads TGTGCCTGCCTGGGGACTAGCGGGGATATCTACAATGAGCAGTTCTTC.

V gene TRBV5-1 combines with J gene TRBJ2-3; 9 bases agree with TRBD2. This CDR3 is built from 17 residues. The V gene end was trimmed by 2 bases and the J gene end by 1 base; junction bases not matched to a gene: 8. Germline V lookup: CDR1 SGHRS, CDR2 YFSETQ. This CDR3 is CASSLGAGGLGTDTQYF. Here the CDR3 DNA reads TGCGCCAGCAGCTTAGGAGCGGGGGGCCTCGGCACAGATACGCAGTATTTT.

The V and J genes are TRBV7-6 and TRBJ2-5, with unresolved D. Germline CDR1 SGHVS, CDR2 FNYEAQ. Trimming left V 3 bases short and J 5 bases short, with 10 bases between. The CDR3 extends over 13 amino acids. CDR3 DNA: TGTGCCAGCAGCTTGCGCACGCTCGAGACCCAGTACTTC. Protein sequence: CASSLRTLETQYF.

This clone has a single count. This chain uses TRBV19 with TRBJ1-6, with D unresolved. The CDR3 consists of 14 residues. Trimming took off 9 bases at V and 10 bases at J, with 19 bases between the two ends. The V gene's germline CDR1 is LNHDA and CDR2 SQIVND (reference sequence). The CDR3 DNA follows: TGTGCCAGCCGATGGCGGGAGGAATGGTCACCCCTCCACTTT. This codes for CASRWREEWSPLHF.

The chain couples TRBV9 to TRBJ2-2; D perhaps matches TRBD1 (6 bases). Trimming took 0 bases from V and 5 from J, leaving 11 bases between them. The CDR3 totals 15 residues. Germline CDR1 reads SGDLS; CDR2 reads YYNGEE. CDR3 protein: CASSVGGQGTGELFF. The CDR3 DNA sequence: TGTGCCAGCAGCGTAGGGGGGCAAGGTACCGGGGAGCTGTTTTTT.